This T cell receptor beta chain was sequenced for a study of post-analysis software for immune sequencing data (dated by TCRdb to 2014 to 2015). Context from the whole study: Relapsing-remitting, secondary progressive and progressive-relapsing multiple sclerosis were recorded as disease courses, and subtype annotation was lacking for some patients. Patient repertoires were compared against roughly 12 previously published healthy control repertoires from donors aged about 6 to 27 years. A subset of samples was prepared in parallel using single-end sample barcoding, then pooled and co-amplified after Illumina adapter ligation. What the study reported, not specific to this receptor: Patients showed significantly higher frequencies than controls for several TRBV segments, among them TRBV5-6, TRBV5-1 and TRBV20-1. The control group was slightly older than the multiple sclerosis patient group. Direct clustering with F measure revealed strong co-clustering of samples prepared in the same batch, which led to a batch-effect correction. Significantly lower normalized Chao1 diversity was found in multiple sclerosis patients than in controls, suggesting substantial peripheral T-cell clonal expansion.

V ends up 0 bases short and J 2 bases short, with an unmatched junction base count of 12. There are 19 amino acids in the CDR3, from cysteine to phenylalanine inclusive. The sequence is cut down to CDR3 DNA, 57 bases in frame from base 1. CDR1 is given as SQVTM and CDR2 as ANQGSEA, both from the germline V gene. To demonstrate the VDJtools post-analysis software, TCR beta repertoires were profiled from the peripheral blood of over ten young patients with multiple sclerosis. The patients with multiple sclerosis were children and adolescents between about 6 and 17 years of age. Receptor libraries were prepared by PCR. The listed sequencing device is Illumina HiSeq 2500. To reduce PCR and sequencing biases, unique molecular identifiers were incorporated into the TCR beta cDNA libraries. Per 1 to 10 million input T cells, approximately 500,000 cDNA molecules were obtained, such that each molecule approximated one T cell. Patient libraries were prepared and sequenced with the same protocol used for the earlier healthy control dataset. Within a given batch, samples were prepared together, multiplexed and sequenced on the same HiSeq lane. The original pipeline was this. Raw barcoded reads were processed with MIGEC, discarding single-read molecular identifier groups before consensus assembly and CDR3 extraction. Clonotype tables were post-analysed with VDJtools, and diversity was normalized by down-sampling all datasets to the smallest sample size. In repertoire overlap clustering, CDR3 amino acid sequences, but not nucleotide sequences, were matched to correct batch-related cross-sample contamination. TCRdb trimmed the raw reads at Q25, called clones with MiXCR and kept productive beta chains. Rows are combined by CDR3 protein, so each entry shows the most common genes and DNA. The V and J calls shown here were made by TCRdb, not taken from the authors' results. This sample gives approximately 660,000 distinct CDR3 sequences in total; approximately 59% of them show up just once. Of the sample, 11% is held by the ten largest clones.

With respect to this clonotype: Its antigen remains unidentified. Base qualities are not recorded, but no much larger clone differs from it by a single base.

The chain was built from TRBV29-1 and TRBJ2-1, and 11 junction bases match TRBD2. Sequencing was carried out using blood. The sequence came from a girl aged 2 to 10 with multiple sclerosis. CDR3 protein: CSVEDRLAGGGRAYNEQFF. The nucleotide sequence is TGCAGCGTTGAAGATAGGCTAGCGGGAGGTGGTAGGGCCTACAATGAGCAGTTCTTC.